This T cell receptor beta chain came from a study of cytomegalovirus exposure and HLA in healthy donors. Looking at the study overall: The same platform was used for the 90 to 150 validation repertoires as for the approximately 670 first-cohort repertoires, as reported in a later analysis. Study-level results: Cytomegalovirus status, reportedly, was diagnosed with high specificity and sensitivity by the classifier.

Regarding this clone: No antigen is known for it.

With 4 bases clipped from V and 2 bases from J, the junction kept 18 bases outside the gene matches. The CDR3 length is 19 residues. CDR1 SGHRS and CDR2 YFSETQ come from the germline V gene. The donors were members of the validation cohort, which comprised around 110 subjects and was separate from the first cohort of about 700 subjects. Produced via immunoSEQ multiplex PCR; TCRdb's table is partial and in-frame only. The table shows about 120,000 clones, with roughly 90% occurring only once. The V gene is TRBV5-1, the J gene TRBJ2-7, with 10 bases matching TRBD2. This TCR was sampled from a woman between 18 and 30 years old in good health and CMV-seropositive. Sequenced material: PBMCs. CDR3 nucleotide sequence: TGCGCCAGCAGCCCTCCTTCCGGCCTAGCGGGAGTAAGGCCCTACGAGCAGTACTTC. Amino acid sequence: CASSPPSGLAGVRPYEQYF.